This T cell receptor beta chain was sequenced in a study of blood T cell repertoires in COVID-19. Data came from immunoSEQ multiplex PCR; TCRdb stores just in-frame clones and leaves some out. The sample lists roughly 380,000 clones, 87% seen once, with around 3% in the top ten. V was pared by 5 bases and J by 0 bases, with 5 bases of the junction left unmatched. Looked up from germline, CDR1 is SNHLY and CDR2 is FYNNEI. The length of the CDR3 is 15 residues. The clonotype was recovered from a woman in her twenties or thirties who had recovered from COVID-19. The sample consisted of PBMCs or T cells enriched from blood (not recorded which). This sequence joins TRBV2 and TRBJ2-7, with 9 bases that match TRBD2. CDR3 sequence: CASSWTSARSYEQYF. The DNA of the CDR3 is TGTGCCAGCAGTTGGACTAGCGCCCGCTCCTACGAGCAGTACTTC.